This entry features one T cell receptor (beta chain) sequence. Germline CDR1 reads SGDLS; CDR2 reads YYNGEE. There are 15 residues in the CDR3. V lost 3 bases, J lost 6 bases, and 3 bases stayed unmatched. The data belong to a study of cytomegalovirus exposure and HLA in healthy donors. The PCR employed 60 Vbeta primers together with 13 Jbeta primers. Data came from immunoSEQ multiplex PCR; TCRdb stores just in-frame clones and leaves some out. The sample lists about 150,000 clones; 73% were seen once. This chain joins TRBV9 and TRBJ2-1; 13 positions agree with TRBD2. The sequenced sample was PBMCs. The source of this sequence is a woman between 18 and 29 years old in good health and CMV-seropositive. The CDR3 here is CASSAGTSGANEQFF. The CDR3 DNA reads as TGTGCCAGCAGCGCCGGGACTAGCGGGGCCAATGAGCAGTTCTTC.